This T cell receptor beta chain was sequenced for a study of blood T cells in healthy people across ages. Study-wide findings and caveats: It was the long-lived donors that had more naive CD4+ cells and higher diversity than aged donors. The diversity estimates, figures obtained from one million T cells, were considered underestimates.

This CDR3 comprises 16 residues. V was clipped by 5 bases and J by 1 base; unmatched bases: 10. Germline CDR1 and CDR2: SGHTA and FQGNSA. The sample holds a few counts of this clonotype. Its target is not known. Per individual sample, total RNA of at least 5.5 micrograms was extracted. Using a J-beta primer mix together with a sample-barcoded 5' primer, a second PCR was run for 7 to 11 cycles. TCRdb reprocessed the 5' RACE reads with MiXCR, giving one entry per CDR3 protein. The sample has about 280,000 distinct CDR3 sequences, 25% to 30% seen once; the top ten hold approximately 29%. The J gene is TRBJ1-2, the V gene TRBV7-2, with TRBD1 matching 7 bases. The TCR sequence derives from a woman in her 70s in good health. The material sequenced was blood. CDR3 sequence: CASSPRGRSDNYGYTF. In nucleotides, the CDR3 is TGTGCCAGCAGCCCCAGGGGGAGGTCGGATAACTATGGCTACACCTTC.